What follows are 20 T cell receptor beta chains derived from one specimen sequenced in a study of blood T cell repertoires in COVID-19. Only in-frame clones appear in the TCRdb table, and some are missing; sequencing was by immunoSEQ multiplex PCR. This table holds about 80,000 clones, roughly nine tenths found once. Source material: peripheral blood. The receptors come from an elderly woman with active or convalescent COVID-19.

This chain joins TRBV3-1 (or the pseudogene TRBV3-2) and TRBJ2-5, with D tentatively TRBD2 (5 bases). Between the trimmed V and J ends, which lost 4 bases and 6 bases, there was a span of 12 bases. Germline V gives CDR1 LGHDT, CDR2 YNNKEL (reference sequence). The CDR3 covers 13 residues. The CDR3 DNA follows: TGTGCCAGCAGCCGAGACCCCGGGAAGACCCAGTACTTC. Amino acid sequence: CASSRDPGKTQYF.

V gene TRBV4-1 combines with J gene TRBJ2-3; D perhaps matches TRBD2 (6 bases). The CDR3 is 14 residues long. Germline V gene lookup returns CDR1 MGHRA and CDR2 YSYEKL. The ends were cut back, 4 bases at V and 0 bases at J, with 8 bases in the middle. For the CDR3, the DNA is TGCGCCAGCAGCCGGGGGGAGAGCACAGATACGCAGTATTTT. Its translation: CASSRGESTDTQYF.

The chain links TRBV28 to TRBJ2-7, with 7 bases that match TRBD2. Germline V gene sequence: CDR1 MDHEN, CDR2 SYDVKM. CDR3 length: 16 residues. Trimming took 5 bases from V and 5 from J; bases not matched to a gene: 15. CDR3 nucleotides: TGTGCCAGCAGTCCCCTTATGGGAGGGACGAGGAACGAGCAGTACTTC. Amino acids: CASSPLMGGTRNEQYF.

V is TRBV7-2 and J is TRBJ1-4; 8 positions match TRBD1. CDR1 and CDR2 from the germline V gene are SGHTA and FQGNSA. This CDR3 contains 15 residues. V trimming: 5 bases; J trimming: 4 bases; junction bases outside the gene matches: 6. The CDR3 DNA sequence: TGTGCCAGCAGCAGGCGGACAGGGAATAATGAAAAACTGTTTTTT. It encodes CASSRRTGNNEKLFF.

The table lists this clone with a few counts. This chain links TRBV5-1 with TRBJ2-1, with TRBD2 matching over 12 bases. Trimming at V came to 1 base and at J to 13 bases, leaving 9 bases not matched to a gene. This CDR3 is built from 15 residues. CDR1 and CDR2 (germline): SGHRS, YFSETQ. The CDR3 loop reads CASSLSGLAGSGQFF. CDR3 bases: TGCGCCAGCAGCTTGTCAGGACTAGCGGGGTCGGGTCAGTTCTTC.

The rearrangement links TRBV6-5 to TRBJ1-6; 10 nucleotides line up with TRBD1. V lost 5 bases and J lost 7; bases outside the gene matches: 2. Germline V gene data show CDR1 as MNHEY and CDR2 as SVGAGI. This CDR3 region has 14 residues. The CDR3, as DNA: TGTGCCAGCAGTCGGGGACAGGGGAATTCACCCCTCCACTTT. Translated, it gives CASSRGQGNSPLHF.

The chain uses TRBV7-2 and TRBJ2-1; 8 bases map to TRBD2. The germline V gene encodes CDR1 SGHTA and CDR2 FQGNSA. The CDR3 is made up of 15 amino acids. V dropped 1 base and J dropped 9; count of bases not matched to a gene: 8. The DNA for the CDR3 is TGTGCCAGCAGCTTAGGGGCGGGGGGATTAGGTGAGCAGTTCTTC. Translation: CASSLGAGGLGEQFF.

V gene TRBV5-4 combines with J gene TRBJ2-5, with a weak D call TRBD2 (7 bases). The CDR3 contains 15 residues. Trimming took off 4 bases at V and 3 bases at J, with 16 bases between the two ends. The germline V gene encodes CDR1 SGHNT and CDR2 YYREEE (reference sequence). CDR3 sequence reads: CASSRTRGGKETQYF. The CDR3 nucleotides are TGTGCCAGCAGCCGTACTAGGGGGGGGAAAGAGACCCAGTACTTC.

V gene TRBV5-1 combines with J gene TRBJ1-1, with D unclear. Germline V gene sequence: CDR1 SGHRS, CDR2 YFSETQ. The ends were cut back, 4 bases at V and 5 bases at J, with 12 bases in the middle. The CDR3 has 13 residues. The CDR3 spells CASSPVPGTEAFF. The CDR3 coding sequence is TGCGCCAGCAGCCCGGTTCCCGGGACTGAAGCTTTCTTT.

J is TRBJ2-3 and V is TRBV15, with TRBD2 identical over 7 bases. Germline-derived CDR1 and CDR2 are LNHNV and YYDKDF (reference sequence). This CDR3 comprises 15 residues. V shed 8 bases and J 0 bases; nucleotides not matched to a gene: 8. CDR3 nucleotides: TGTGCCACCGTCCAGCGGGGAACTAGCACAGATACGCAGTATTTT. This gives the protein CATVQRGTSTDTQYF.

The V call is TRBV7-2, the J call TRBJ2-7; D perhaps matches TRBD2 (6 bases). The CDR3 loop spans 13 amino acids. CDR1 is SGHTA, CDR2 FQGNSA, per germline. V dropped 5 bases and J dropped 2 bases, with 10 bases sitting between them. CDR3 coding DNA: TGTGCCAGCAGCGGGACTGGGACCTACGAGCAGTACTTC. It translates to CASSGTGTYEQYF. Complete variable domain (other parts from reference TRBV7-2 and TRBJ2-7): GAGVSQSPSNKVTEKGKDVELRCDPISGHTALYWYRQSLGQGLEFLIYFQGNSAPDKSGLPSDRFSAERTGGSVSTLTIQRTQQEDSAVYLCASSGTGTYEQYFGPGTRLTVT.

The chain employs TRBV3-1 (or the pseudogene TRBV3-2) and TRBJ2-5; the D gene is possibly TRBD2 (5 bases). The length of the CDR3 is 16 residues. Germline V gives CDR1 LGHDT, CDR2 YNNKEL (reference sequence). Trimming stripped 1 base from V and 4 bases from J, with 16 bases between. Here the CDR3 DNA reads TGTGCCAGCAGCCAAGGAACGAGACGAGGGTTAGAGACCCAGTACTTC. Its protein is CASSQGTRRGLETQYF.

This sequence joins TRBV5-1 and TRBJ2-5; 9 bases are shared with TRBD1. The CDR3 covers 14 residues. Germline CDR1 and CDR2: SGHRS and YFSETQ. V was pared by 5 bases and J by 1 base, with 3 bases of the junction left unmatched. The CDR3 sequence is CASRTTGGQETQYF. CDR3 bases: TGCGCCAGCAGGACGACAGGGGGCCAAGAGACCCAGTACTTC.

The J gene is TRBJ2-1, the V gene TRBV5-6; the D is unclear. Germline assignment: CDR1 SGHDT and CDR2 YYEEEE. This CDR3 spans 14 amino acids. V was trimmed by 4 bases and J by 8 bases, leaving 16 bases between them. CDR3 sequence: CASSLVSSTHEQFF. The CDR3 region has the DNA TGTGCCAGCAGCCTCGTGAGTAGTACCCATGAGCAGTTCTTC. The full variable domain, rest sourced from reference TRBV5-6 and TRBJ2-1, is DAGVTQSPTHLIKTRGQQVTLRCSPKSGHDTVSWYQQALGQGPQFIFQYYEEEERQRGNFPDRFSGHQFPNYSSELNVNALLLGDSALYLCASSLVSSTHEQFFGPGTRLTVL.

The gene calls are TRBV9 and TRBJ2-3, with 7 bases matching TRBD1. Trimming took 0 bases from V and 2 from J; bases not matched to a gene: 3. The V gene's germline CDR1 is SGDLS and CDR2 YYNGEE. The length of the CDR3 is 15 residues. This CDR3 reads CASSVAGQFTDTQYF. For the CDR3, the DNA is TGTGCCAGCAGCGTAGCGGGACAGTTCACAGATACGCAGTATTTT.

The CDR3 spells CASTFGGYNSPLHF. CDR3 in DNA: TGTGCCAGTACCTTCGGGGGTTATAATTCACCCCTCCACTTT. The chain carries TRBV6-5 and TRBJ1-6, with D possibly being TRBD1 (5 bases). Trimming took 9 bases from V and 4 from J, leaving 13 bases between them. Germline V gene sequence: CDR1 MNHEY, CDR2 SVGAGI. The CDR3 runs to 14 residues.

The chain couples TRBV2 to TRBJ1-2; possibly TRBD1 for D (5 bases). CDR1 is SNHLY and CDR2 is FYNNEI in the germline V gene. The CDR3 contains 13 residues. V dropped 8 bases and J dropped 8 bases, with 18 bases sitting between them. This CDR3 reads CASQSEQDLGYTF. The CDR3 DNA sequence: TGTGCCAGCCAATCAGAACAGGACCTGGGCTACACCTTC.

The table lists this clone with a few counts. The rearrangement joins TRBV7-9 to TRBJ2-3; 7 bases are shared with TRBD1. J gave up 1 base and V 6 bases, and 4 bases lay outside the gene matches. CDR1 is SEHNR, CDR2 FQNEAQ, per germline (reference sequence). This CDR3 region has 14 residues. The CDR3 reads CASSSGQGTDTQYF. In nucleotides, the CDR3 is TGTGCCAGCAGTTCTGGACAGGGCACAGATACGCAGTATTTT.

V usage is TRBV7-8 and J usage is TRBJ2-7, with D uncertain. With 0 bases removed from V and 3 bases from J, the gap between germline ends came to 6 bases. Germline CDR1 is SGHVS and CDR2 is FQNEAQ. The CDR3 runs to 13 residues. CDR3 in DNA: TGTGCCAGCAGCTTAGCCCAGGTCTACGAGCAGTACTTC. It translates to CASSLAQVYEQYF.

CDR3 amino acids: CASSYSTGISGNTIYF. The CDR3 DNA reads as TGTGCCAGCAGTTACTCAACAGGGATCTCTGGAAACACCATATATTTT. The chain combines TRBV6-5 with TRBJ1-3; D is perhaps TRBD1 (6 bases). There are 16 residues in the CDR3. V lost 0 bases to trimming and J lost 0 bases, with 9 bases between them. In germline, CDR1 is MNHEY, CDR2 SVGAGI.